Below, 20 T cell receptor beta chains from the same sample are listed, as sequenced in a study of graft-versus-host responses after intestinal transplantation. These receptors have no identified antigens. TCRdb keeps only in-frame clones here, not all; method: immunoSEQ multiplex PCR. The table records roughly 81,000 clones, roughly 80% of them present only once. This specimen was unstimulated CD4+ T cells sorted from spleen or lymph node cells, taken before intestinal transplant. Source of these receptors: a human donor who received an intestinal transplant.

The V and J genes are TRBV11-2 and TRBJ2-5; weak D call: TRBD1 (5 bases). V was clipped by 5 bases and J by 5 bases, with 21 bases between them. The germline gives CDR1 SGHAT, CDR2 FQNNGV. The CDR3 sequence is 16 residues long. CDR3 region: CASSTQHRIPQETQYF. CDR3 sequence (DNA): TGTGCCAGCAGCACCCAACACAGGATTCCCCAGGAGACCCAGTACTTC.

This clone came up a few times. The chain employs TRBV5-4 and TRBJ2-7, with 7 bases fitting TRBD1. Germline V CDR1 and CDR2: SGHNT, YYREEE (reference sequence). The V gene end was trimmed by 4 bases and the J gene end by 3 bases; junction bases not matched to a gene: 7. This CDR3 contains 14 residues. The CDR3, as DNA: TGTGCCAGCAGCCGCTCAGGGGGTAGCTACGAGCAGTACTTC. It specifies CASSRSGGSYEQYF.

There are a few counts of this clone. The CDR3 here is CASSLQGGQPQHF. Written as DNA, the CDR3 is TGTGCCAGCAGCTTACAGGGTGGGCAGCCCCAGCATTTT. J is TRBJ1-5 and V is TRBV7-2, with a possible D match to TRBD1 (5 bases). This CDR3 has 13 amino acids. CDR1 and CDR2 from the germline V gene are SGHTA and FQGNSA. The V end lost 2 bases, the J end lost 7 bases, and 9 bases lay between the germline ends.

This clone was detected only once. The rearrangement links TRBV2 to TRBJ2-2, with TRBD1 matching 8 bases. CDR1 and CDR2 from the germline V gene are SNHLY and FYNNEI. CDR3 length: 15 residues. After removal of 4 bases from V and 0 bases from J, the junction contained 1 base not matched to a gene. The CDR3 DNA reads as TGTGCCAGCAGTGCAGGGGGCTCGAACACCGGGGAGCTGTTTTTT. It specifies CASSAGGSNTGELFF.

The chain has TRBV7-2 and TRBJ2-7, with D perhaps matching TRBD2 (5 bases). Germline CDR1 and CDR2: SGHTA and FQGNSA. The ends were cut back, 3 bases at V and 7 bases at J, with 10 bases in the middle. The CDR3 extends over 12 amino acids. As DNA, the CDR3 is TGTGCCAGCAGCTTCATACAGCGGGAGCAGTACTTC. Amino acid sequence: CASSFIQREQYF.

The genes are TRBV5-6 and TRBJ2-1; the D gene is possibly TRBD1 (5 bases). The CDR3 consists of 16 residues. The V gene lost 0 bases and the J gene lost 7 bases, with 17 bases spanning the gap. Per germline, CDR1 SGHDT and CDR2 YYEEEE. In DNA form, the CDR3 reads TGTGCCAGCAGCTTGGATGGGTCAGGGTTACCGAATGAGCAGTTCTTC. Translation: CASSLDGSGLPNEQFF.

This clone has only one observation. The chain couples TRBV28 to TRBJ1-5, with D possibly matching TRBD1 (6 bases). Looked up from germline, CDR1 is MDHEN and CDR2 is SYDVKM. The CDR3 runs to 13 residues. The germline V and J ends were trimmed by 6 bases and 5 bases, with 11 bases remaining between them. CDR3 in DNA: TGTGCCAGCAGCAGGGGATATTATCAGCCCCAGCATTTT. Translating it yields CASSRGYYQPQHF.

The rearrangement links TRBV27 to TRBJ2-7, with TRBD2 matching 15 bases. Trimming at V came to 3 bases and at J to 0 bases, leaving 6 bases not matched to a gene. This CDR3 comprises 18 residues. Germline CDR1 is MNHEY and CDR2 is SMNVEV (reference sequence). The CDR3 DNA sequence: TGTGCCAGCAGTTTGTTGGGACTAGCGGGAGGTAGCTCCTACGAGCAGTACTTC. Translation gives CASSLLGLAGGSSYEQYF.

In DNA, the CDR3 is TGTGCCAGCAGCTCCGGGACAGCCCAACAAGAGACCCAGTACTTC. Protein sequence: CASSSGTAQQETQYF. The chain is built from TRBV5-4 and TRBJ2-5; 7 bases agree with TRBD1. The CDR3 is 15 residues long. The ends lost 3 bases at V and 2 bases at J; junction bases unmatched: 7. The V gene's germline CDR1 is SGHNT and CDR2 YYREEE (reference sequence).

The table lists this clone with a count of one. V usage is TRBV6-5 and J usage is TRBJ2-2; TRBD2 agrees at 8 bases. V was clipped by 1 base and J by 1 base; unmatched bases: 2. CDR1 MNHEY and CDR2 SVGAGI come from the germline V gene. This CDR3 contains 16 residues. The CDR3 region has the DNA TGTGCCAGCAGTTACTACGGGGGGGGGAACACCGGGGAGCTGTTTTTT. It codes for CASSYYGGGNTGELFF.

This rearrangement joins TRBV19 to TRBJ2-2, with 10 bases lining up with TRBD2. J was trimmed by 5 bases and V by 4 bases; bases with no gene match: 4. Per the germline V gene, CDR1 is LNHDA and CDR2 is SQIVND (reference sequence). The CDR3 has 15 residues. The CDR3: CASSTIAGGTGELFF. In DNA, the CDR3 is TGTGCCAGTAGTACCATAGCGGGAGGAACCGGGGAGCTGTTTTTT.

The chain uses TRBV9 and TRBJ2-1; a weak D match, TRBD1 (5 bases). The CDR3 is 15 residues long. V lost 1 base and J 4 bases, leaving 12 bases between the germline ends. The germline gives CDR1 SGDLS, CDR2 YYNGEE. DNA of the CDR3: TGTGCCAGCAGCGTAATGCGTGGGGCTTACAATGAGCAGTTCTTC. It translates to CASSVMRGAYNEQFF.

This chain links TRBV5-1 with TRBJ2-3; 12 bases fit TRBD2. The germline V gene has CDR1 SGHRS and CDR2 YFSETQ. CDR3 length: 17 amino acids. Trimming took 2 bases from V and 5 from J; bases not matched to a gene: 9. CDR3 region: CASSFLAGGSLGDTQYF. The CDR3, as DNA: TGCGCCAGCAGCTTTCTAGCGGGAGGGTCCTTAGGAGATACGCAGTATTTT.

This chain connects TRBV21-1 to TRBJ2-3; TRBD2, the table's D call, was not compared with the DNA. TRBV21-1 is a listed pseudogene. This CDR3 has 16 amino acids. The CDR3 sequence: CASSTSVAGRTDTQYF. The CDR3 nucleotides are TGTGCCAGCAGCACTTCAGTAGCGGGTCGCACAGATACGCAGTATTTT.

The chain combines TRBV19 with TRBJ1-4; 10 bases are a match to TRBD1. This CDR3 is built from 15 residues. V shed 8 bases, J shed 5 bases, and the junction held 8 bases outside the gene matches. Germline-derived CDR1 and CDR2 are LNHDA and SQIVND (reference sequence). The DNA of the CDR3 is TGTGCCAGTGAGACAGGGGGCGCGCGGAATGAAAAACTGTTTTTT. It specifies CASETGGARNEKLFF.

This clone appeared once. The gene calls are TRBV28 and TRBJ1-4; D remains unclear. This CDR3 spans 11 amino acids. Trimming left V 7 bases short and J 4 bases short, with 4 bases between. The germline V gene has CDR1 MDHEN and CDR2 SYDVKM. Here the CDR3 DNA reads TGTGCCAGCACCCGTAATGAAAAACTGTTTTTT. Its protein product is CASTRNEKLFF.

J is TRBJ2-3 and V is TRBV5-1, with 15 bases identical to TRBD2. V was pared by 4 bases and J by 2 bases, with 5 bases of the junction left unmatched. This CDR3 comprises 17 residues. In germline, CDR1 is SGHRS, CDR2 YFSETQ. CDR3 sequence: CASSTRTSGGATDTQYF. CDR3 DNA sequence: TGCGCCAGCAGCACCCGGACTAGCGGGGGGGCCACAGATACGCAGTATTTT.

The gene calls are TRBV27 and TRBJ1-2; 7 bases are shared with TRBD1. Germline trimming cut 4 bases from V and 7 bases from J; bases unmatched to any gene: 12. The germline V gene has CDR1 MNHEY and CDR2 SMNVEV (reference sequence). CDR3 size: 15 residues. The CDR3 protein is CASSSGQAGPSGYTF. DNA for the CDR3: TGTGCCAGCAGTTCTGGACAGGCGGGTCCGAGTGGCTACACCTTC.

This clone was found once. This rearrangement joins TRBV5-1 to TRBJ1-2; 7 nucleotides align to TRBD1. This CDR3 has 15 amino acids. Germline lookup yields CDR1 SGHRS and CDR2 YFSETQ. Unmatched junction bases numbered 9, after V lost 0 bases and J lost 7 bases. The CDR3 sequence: CASSLVTGARAGYTF. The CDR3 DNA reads TGCGCCAGCAGCTTGGTTACAGGGGCGCGGGCTGGCTACACCTTC.

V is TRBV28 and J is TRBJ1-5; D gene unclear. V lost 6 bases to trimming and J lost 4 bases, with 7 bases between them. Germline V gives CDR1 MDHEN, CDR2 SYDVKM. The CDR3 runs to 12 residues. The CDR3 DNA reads TGTGCCAGCAGGCCCCAGAATCAGCCCCAGCATTTT. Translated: CASRPQNQPQHF.